The clone carrying this TCR beta chain was seen at least ten times. After removal of 1 base from V and 9 bases from J, the junction contained 14 bases not matched to a gene. The CDR3 is 16 residues long. Germline-derived CDR1 and CDR2 are GTSNPN and SVGIG (reference sequence). The data are from a study of prognosis after radiotherapy for stage I lung cancer. The wider study: All of the enrolled patients had stage I non-small cell lung cancer, and they joined between early 2018 and 2019.

With two-round multiplex PCR, TCR beta CDR3 sequences were amplified from genomic DNA. Primers specific to each TRBV and TRBJ gene were used in first-round PCR. TCRdb re-analysed the multiplex PCR reads in MiXCR, keeping a single row per CDR3 protein. The data show fewer than 25,000 distinct CDR3 sequences, about 37% seen once. The receptor's source is a donor aged 50 or older with non-small cell lung cancer. V gene TRBV30 combines with J gene TRBJ1-5; 8 nucleotides agree with TRBD1. The specimen comprised PBMCs, sampled before or after stereotactic body radiation therapy (not recorded which). This CDR3 reads CAWSGSGGLSLWPQHF. CDR3 sequence (DNA): TGTGCCTGGAGTGGATCAGGGGGCTTATCTCTATGGCCCCAGCATTTT.